Presented here are 7 T cell receptor beta chains from one specimen sequenced in a study of beta chain features in type 1 diabetes. Expressed TCRB transcripts were sequenced because the entire RNA isolate underwent reverse transcription. The data were produced by immunoSEQ multiplex PCR, yet TCRdb's version contains in-frame clones alone and is incomplete. This sample yields about 170,000 clones, of which roughly 8% are seen a single time; roughly 1% belongs to the top ten. Study-level findings and limits: For Type 1 diabetes patients, all four CD4+ subsets carried TCRB CDR3s that were moderately but significantly shorter.

These receptors' targets are unknown. Sequenced sample: central memory CD4+ T cells from blood. These receptors originate from a woman in her 40s with type 1 diabetes.

This clone occurred a few times. V and J are TRBV25-1 and TRBJ1-5; D gene unclear. The germline gives CDR1 MGHDK, CDR2 SYGVNS. V was trimmed by 1 base and J by 7 bases, leaving 11 bases between them. CDR3 length equals 14 residues. CDR3 sequence: CASSESIAEQPQHF. CDR3 coding DNA: TGTGCCAGCAGTGAATCGATCGCGGAGCAGCCCCAGCATTTT.

This clone was seen a few times. The chain couples TRBV30 to TRBJ2-5; D not certain. Germline V gene data show CDR1 as GTSNPN and CDR2 as SVGIG (reference sequence). The CDR3 is 12 residues long. Trimming cost V 0 bases and J 3 bases, with 5 bases left between them. The CDR3 DNA reads TGTGCCTGGAGTGTACTTGAAGAGACCCAGTACTTC. It yields the protein CAWSVLEETQYF.

The chain has TRBV7-9 and TRBJ2-7; 8 bases agree with TRBD1. V lost 4 bases to trimming and J lost 6 bases; unmatched junction nucleotides: 8. This CDR3 has 14 residues. Germline V gene data show CDR1 as SEHNR and CDR2 as FQNEAQ (reference sequence). CDR3 nucleotides: TGTGCCAGCAGCTCTACCGGGACAGGCGGCGAGCAGTACTTC. Translating it yields CASSSTGTGGEQYF.

The chain uses TRBV5-1 and TRBJ2-7; tentatively, D is TRBD1 (6 bases). The CDR3 totals 15 residues. Trimming removed 1 base from V and 6 bases from J, with 17 bases in between. CDR1 and CDR2 from the germline V gene are SGHRS and YFSETQ. As DNA, the CDR3 is TGCGCCAGCAGCTTGTCTGGTGTCAGGGGCCTCGAGCAGTACTTC. Translated, it gives CASSLSGVRGLEQYF. The whole variable domain, remainder taken from reference TRBV5-1 and TRBJ2-7, is KAGVTQTPRYLIKTRGQQVTLSCSPISGHRSVSWYQQTPGQGLQFLFEYFSETQRNKGNFPGRFSGRQFSNSRSEMNVSTLELGDSALYLCASSLSGVRGLEQYFGPGTRLTVT.

The chain combines TRBV4-2 with TRBJ1-2, with a tentative D call TRBD1 (6 bases). The V gene lost 4 bases and the J gene lost 4 bases, with 13 bases spanning the gap. The CDR3 loop spans 14 amino acids. Germline V lookup: CDR1 LGHNA, CDR2 YNFKEQ. CDR3 residues: CASSPRTDSYGYTF. DNA of the CDR3: TGTGCCAGCAGCCCGAGGACGGACAGCTATGGCTACACCTTC.

In the case of this clone: The junction and the germline gene differ at one end; a read error may be behind it. The V call is TRBV30, the J call TRBJ1-5; 8 bases agree with TRBD1. This CDR3 has 14 residues. Germline CDR1 is GTSNPN and CDR2 is SVGIG (reference sequence). In DNA form, the CDR3 reads TGTGCCTGGAGTGCGACAGGGGTGGATCAGCCCCAGCACTTT. It codes for CAWSATGVDQPQHF.

There are many counts of this clone. V gene TRBV7-2 combines with J gene TRBJ1-1, with D possibly TRBD1 on 6 matching bases. Germline V gives CDR1 SGHTA, CDR2 FQGNSA. The CDR3 spans 14 residues. The germline V and J ends were trimmed by 5 bases and 2 bases, with 12 bases remaining between them. The chain's CDR3 is CASSPDRYNTEAFF. CDR3 nucleotide sequence: TGTGCCAGCAGCCCCGACAGGTATAACACTGAAGCTTTCTTT.